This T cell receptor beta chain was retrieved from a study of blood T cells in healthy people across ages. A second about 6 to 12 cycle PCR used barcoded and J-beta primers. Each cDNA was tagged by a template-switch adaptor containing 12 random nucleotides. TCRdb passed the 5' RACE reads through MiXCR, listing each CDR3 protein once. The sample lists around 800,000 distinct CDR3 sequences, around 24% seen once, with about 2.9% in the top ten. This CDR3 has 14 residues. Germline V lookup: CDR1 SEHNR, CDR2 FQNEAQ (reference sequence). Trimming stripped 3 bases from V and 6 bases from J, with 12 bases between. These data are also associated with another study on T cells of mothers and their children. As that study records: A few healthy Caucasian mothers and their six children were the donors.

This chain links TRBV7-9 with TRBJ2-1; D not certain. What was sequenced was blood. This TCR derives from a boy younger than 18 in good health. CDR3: CASSLTGETNEQFF. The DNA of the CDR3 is TGTGCCAGCAGCTTGACTGGGGAAACCAATGAGCAGTTCTTC.